The 27 T cell receptor beta chains listed next were all sequenced from one sample in a study of T cells in narcolepsy. Data came from immunoSEQ multiplex PCR; TCRdb stores just in-frame clones and leaves some out. Of more than 9,500 clones detected, around 94% appear once; the ten largest clones hold approximately 1.2%. The sequenced sample consisted of CD45RA- memory CD4+ T cells from PBMCs. These receptors all stem from a human donor with narcolepsy.

The chain links TRBV28 to TRBJ1-5; D remains unclear. From germline, CDR1 is MDHEN and CDR2 SYDVKM. The CDR3 is made up of 15 amino acids. V was pared by 6 bases and J by 4 bases, with 16 bases between. The CDR3 DNA sequence: TGTGCCAGCAGGGAGGAGAGGGCAGGTAATCAGCCCCAGCATTTT. Protein: CASREERAGNQPQHF.

The chain carries TRBV27 and TRBJ2-3; 9 positions match TRBD2. CDR1 and CDR2 (germline): MNHEY, SMNVEV (reference sequence). This CDR3 is built from 15 residues. Germline trimming cut 4 bases from V and 6 bases from J; bases unmatched to any gene: 8. As DNA, the CDR3 is TGTGCCAGCAGTTCAGCTAGCGGGGCCCCGGATACGCAGTATTTT. Its protein product is CASSSASGAPDTQYF.

CDR3 sequence (DNA): TGCGCCAGCAGCCCCCTCGCTAGCGGGAGGTCAGATACGCAGTATTTT. This gives the protein CASSPLASGRSDTQYF. The chain combines TRBV5-1 with TRBJ2-3; 11 bases align to TRBD2. Germline CDR1 and CDR2: SGHRS and YFSETQ. V trimming: 4 bases; J trimming: 4 bases; junction bases outside the gene matches: 8. The CDR3 length is 16 residues.

The chain joins TRBV5-4 to TRBJ2-7; D possibly corresponds to TRBD1 (6 bases). The V end was cut by 4 bases, the J end by 3 bases, with 14 bases between. The CDR3 is 14 amino acids. Looked up from germline, CDR1 is SGHNT and CDR2 is YYREEE (reference sequence). DNA of the CDR3: TGTGCCAGCAGCCGCAACAGGGCGATCTACGAGCAGTACTTC. It translates to CASSRNRAIYEQYF. Filled out from reference TRBV5-4 and TRBJ2-7, the complete variable domain reads ETGVTQSPTHLIKTRGQQVTLRCSSQSGHNTVSWYQQALGQGPQFIFQYYREEENGRGNFPPRFSGLQFPNYSSELNVNALELDDSALYLCASSRNRAIYEQYFGPGTRLTVT.

The chain links TRBV5-1 to TRBJ2-3; 8 nucleotides line up with TRBD2. The CDR3 covers 15 residues. Germline values: CDR1 SGHRS, CDR2 YFSETQ. V dropped 0 bases and J dropped 2; count of bases not matched to a gene: 2. The CDR3 region has the DNA TGCGCCAGCAGCTTGGGAGCGGGGGTCACAGATACGCAGTATTTT. Translated, it gives CASSLGAGVTDTQYF. Drawing the rest from reference TRBV5-1 and TRBJ2-3, the complete variable domain is KAGVTQTPRYLIKTRGQQVTLSCSPISGHRSVSWYQQTPGQGLQFLFEYFSETQRNKGNFPGRFSGRQFSNSRSEMNVSTLELGDSALYLCASSLGAGVTDTQYFGPGTRLTVL.

In its sample, this clone was seen once. This chain joins TRBV7-2 and TRBJ1-2; D not certain. Germline lookup yields CDR1 SGHTA and CDR2 FQGNSA. The CDR3 loop spans 13 amino acids. The ends were cut back, 6 bases at V and 8 bases at J, with 16 bases in the middle. The CDR3 sequence is CASRSRLSMGYTF. In DNA, the CDR3 is TGTGCCAGCAGGTCTCGACTATCTATGGGCTACACCTTC.

The CDR3 spells CASSYSPGQGEKLFF. In nucleotides, the CDR3 is TGTGCCAGCAGTTACTCGCCGGGACAGGGTGAAAAACTGTTTTTT. The gene calls are TRBV6-6 and TRBJ1-4; TRBD1 matches at 9 bases. J gave up 7 bases and V 0 bases, and 3 bases lay outside the gene matches. Germline CDR1 reads MNHNY; CDR2 reads SVGAGI (reference sequence). The CDR3 is 15 residues long.

This chain uses TRBV2 with TRBJ2-3; TRBD1 aligns across 7 bases. V shed 7 bases and J 0 bases; nucleotides not matched to a gene: 7. Per the germline V gene, CDR1 is SNHLY and CDR2 is FYNNEI. The CDR3 spans 15 residues. The chain's CDR3 is CASTRQGTSTDTQYF. CDR3 sequence (DNA): TGTGCCAGCACGAGACAGGGAACTAGCACAGATACGCAGTATTTT.

The V and J genes are TRBV6-1 and TRBJ1-2, with 10 nucleotides matching TRBD1. The V gene's germline CDR1 is MNHNS and CDR2 SASEGT. The CDR3 is 16 residues long. Trimming cost V 4 bases and J 4 bases; bases outside gene matches: 9. The CDR3 protein is CASSAGTGDISYGYTF. Here the CDR3 DNA reads TGTGCCAGCAGTGCCGGGACAGGGGATATCAGCTATGGCTACACCTTC.

V and J are TRBV6-7 and TRBJ1-1; D gene unclear. TRBV6-7 carries the ORF label, with uncertain function. CDR3 length: 13 amino acids. V shed 0 bases and J shed 1 base, with 3 bases lying between them. The CDR3 DNA reads TGTGCCAGCAGTTACTCCGAGAACACTGAAGCTTTCTTT. Translation gives CASSYSENTEAFF.

The J gene is TRBJ2-7, the V gene TRBV7-2; 8 bases are shared with TRBD2. CDR1 is SGHTA, CDR2 FQGNSA, per germline. This CDR3 has 18 amino acids. Unmatched junction bases numbered 20, after V lost 5 bases and J lost 5 bases. Here the CDR3 reads CASSPLFGSGSPIDEQYF. The DNA for the CDR3 is TGTGCCAGCAGCCCCTTATTTGGGAGCGGGAGTCCAATAGACGAGCAGTACTTC.

The gene calls are TRBV2 and TRBJ1-1, with TRBD1 matching over 8 bases. With V trimmed by 3 bases and J by 7 bases, 13 bases remained unmatched. Germline V gene lookup returns CDR1 SNHLY and CDR2 FYNNEI. The CDR3 extends over 16 amino acids. The CDR3, as DNA: TGTGCCAGCAGTGATCCGGGACAGGCCTCGAGGAGTGAAGCTTTCTTT. Its protein product is CASSDPGQASRSEAFF.

This clone was seen once. The chain recombines TRBV4-2 with TRBJ2-7; TRBD2 aligns across 8 bases. V lost 4 bases, J lost 1 base, and 12 bases stayed unmatched. Germline V gene data show CDR1 as LGHNA and CDR2 as YNFKEQ. The CDR3 is made up of 17 amino acids. The CDR3 region has the DNA TGTGCCAGCAGCCGCTATGTTACTAGCGGAGCTTCCTACGAGCAGTACTTC. Its protein product is CASSRYVTSGASYEQYF.

The V call is TRBV2, the J call TRBJ2-1; 7 nucleotides line up with TRBD2. CDR1 and CDR2 from the germline V gene are SNHLY and FYNNEI. The length of the CDR3 is 15 residues. The trim removed 3 bases at V and 1 base at J, leaving 3 bases unmatched. As DNA, the CDR3 is TGTGCCAGCAGTGAGCCGGGGGGTTCCTACAATGAGCAGTTCTTC. Protein sequence: CASSEPGGSYNEQFF. The entire variable domain, with the rest obtained from reference TRBV2 and TRBJ2-1, is as follows: EPEVTQTPSHQVTQMGQEVILRCVPISNHLYFYWYRQILGQKVEFLVSFYNNEISEKSEIFDDQFSVERPDGSNFTLKIRSTKLEDSAMYFCASSEPGGSYNEQFFGPGTRLTVL.

This sequence joins TRBV29-1 and TRBJ2-1, with 9 bases aligning to TRBD2. This CDR3 has 18 amino acids. Germline V gene sequence: CDR1 SQVTM, CDR2 ANQGSEA. With V trimmed by 1 base and J by 0 bases, 10 bases remained unmatched. The CDR3 bases are TGCAGCGTTGAAGGGCGGGAGGGGGTCCCCAGCTCCTACAATGAGCAGTTCTTC. This encodes CSVEGREGVPSSYNEQFF.

The J gene is TRBJ2-1, the V gene TRBV10-1; 10 bases are a match to TRBD2. Per germline, CDR1 WNHNN and CDR2 SYGVQD (reference sequence). The CDR3 loop spans 16 amino acids. The V segment lost 1 base and the J segment 9 bases; nucleotides outside the gene matches: 9. The CDR3 nucleotides read TGCGCCAGCAGTGAGTTGACTAGCGGGTTATATAGTGAGCAGTTCTTC. This sequence encodes CASSELTSGLYSEQFF.

This clone was recorded once. The chain joins TRBV27 to TRBJ1-6, with TRBD1 matching over 7 bases. Trimming removed 8 bases from V and 7 bases from J; junction bases left unmatched: 11. Germline CDR1 is MNHEY and CDR2 is SMNVEV (reference sequence). The CDR3 covers 15 residues. The CDR3 loop reads CASRTTGFYNSPLHF. In DNA form, the CDR3 reads TGTGCCAGCCGAACGACAGGGTTTTACAATTCACCCCTCCACTTT.

As concerns this clone: One junction end does not reproduce the germline sequence, and a read error may be involved. Other DNA sequences in this sample translate to the same CDR3. The chain links TRBV13 to TRBJ1-4; 8 nucleotides line up with TRBD1. CDR1 is PRHDT, CDR2 FYEKMQ, per germline (reference sequence). The CDR3 is 16 residues long. The CDR3 coding sequence is TGTGCAAGCAGGAGGGACAGGTTAAACGGTAATGAAAAACTGTTTTTT. Protein sequence: CASRRDRLNGNEKLFF.

The chain has TRBV5-4 and TRBJ1-5, with 8 bases aligning to TRBD1. The CDR3 spans 14 residues. Germline lookup yields CDR1 SGHNT and CDR2 YYREEE (reference sequence). V was pared by 0 bases and J by 6 bases, with 2 bases of the junction left unmatched. CDR3 residues: CASSLAGGRQPQHF. Here the CDR3 DNA reads TGTGCCAGCAGCTTGGCAGGGGGCCGTCAGCCCCAGCATTTT. Drawing the rest from reference TRBV5-4 and TRBJ1-5, the complete variable domain is ETGVTQSPTHLIKTRGQQVTLRCSSQSGHNTVSWYQQALGQGPQFIFQYYREEENGRGNFPPRFSGLQFPNYSSELNVNALELDDSALYLCASSLAGGRQPQHFGDGTRLSIL.

The chain couples TRBV2 to TRBJ1-5; 7 nucleotides match TRBD1. The CDR3 length is 14 residues. V gave up 7 bases and J gave up 7 bases; unmatched junction bases: 10. Germline V gene sequence: CDR1 SNHLY, CDR2 FYNNEI. The CDR3 DNA reads as TGTGCCAGCACCCTAGGGACAGCGGGGCAGCCCCAGCATTTT. Translation gives CASTLGTAGQPQHF.

The gene calls are TRBV27 and TRBJ2-7, with 13 bases matching TRBD2. The germline gives CDR1 MNHEY, CDR2 SMNVEV (reference sequence). Trimming at V came to 6 bases and at J to 5 bases, leaving 10 bases not matched to a gene. The CDR3 is made up of 16 amino acids. CDR3 bases: TGTGCCAGCAGGAAGGCACGACTAGCGGGAGGCGACGAGCAGTACTTC. Translating it yields CASRKARLAGGDEQYF.

The V gene is TRBV2, the J gene TRBJ1-1; 9 nucleotides line up with TRBD1. The V gene's germline CDR1 is SNHLY and CDR2 FYNNEI. The CDR3 length is 15 residues. V was pared by 5 bases and J by 5 bases, with 9 bases of the junction left unmatched. This chain's CDR3 is CASSLGDRVRTEAFF. CDR3 DNA sequence: TGTGCCAGCAGTCTTGGGGACAGGGTACGGACTGAAGCTTTCTTT.

V and J are TRBV7-9 and TRBJ2-1; 7 nucleotides match TRBD1. Trimming removed 5 bases from V and 10 bases from J; junction bases left unmatched: 14. This CDR3 comprises 15 residues. Germline CDR1 is SEHNR and CDR2 is FQNEAQ (reference sequence). The CDR3 region has the DNA TGTGCCAGCAGCAAACCGGGACAGCCATTAAGGGAGCAGTTCTTC. This gives the protein CASSKPGQPLREQFF.

V and J are TRBV7-9 and TRBJ1-4, with D unresolved. The CDR3 extends over 13 amino acids. The germline CDR1 and CDR2 sequences are SEHNR and FQNEAQ (reference sequence). The ends were cut back, 4 bases at V and 9 bases at J, with 12 bases in the middle. The CDR3 nucleotides are TGTGCCAGCAGCTCGTCGACCGAGAAAAAACTGTTTTTT. It yields the protein CASSSSTEKKLFF.

The chain carries TRBV5-1 and TRBJ1-4; tentatively, D is TRBD1 (5 bases). CDR3 length equals 15 residues. Trimming took 4 bases from V and 4 from J, leaving 14 bases between them. CDR1 is SGHRS and CDR2 is YFSETQ in the germline V gene. CDR3 nucleotide sequence: TGCGCCAGCAGCCGGTCCGGGACCAATAATGAAAAACTGTTTTTT. Translating gives CASSRSGTNNEKLFF. The whole variable domain, remainder taken from reference TRBV5-1 and TRBJ1-4, is KAGVTQTPRYLIKTRGQQVTLSCSPISGHRSVSWYQQTPGQGLQFLFEYFSETQRNKGNFPGRFSGRQFSNSRSEMNVSTLELGDSALYLCASSRSGTNNEKLFFGSGTQLSVL.

The CDR3 sequence is CATSRAVGSDQPQHF. CDR3 in DNA: TGTGCCACCAGCAGGGCCGTAGGGTCAGATCAGCCCCAGCATTTT. The V gene is TRBV15, the J gene TRBJ1-5; D call uncertain. V dropped 3 bases and J dropped 5 bases, with 14 bases sitting between them. Germline V gene sequence: CDR1 LNHNV, CDR2 YYDKDF (reference sequence). This CDR3 region has 15 residues.

The rearrangement uses TRBV19 and TRBJ2-7, with TRBD2 identical over 10 bases. The CDR3 is made up of 17 amino acids. Germline V gives CDR1 LNHDA, CDR2 SQIVND (reference sequence). J gave up 5 bases and V 2 bases, and 12 bases lay outside the gene matches. The CDR3 loop reads CASSILLRLAGEDEQYF. The DNA for the CDR3 is TGTGCCAGTAGTATACTCCTAAGGCTAGCGGGGGAAGACGAGCAGTACTTC.